The 11 T cell receptor beta chains in this list originate from one sample, sequenced in a study of spatial heterogeneity in lung cancer. In TCRdb, the 5' RACE reads were re-called with MiXCR into one record per CDR3 protein. Found here are 20,000 to 30,000 distinct CDR3 sequences, over 7.5% of them singletons; the top ten hold less than 9.5%. The time point is: sample taken at primary tumor resection. These TCRs are of unknown antigen specificity. General study findings and limits: Tumor mutation count correlated with how many alpha and beta TCRs expanded intratumorally.

Specimen: lung tumor tissue, collected at surgery. These receptors came from a male donor with early-stage non-small cell lung cancer.

This clonotype came up many times. The genes are TRBV7-9 and TRBJ1-2; D ambiguous. This CDR3 spans 12 amino acids. Germline assignment: CDR1 SEHNR and CDR2 FQNEAQ (reference sequence). Trimming took off 3 bases at V and 6 bases at J, with 8 bases between the two ends. In DNA form, the CDR3 reads TGTGCCAGCAGCTTTACCGGGAATGGCTACACCTTC. It codes for CASSFTGNGYTF.

The chain links TRBV12-3 or TRBV12-4 to TRBJ1-4; no firm D call. The CDR3 consists of 13 residues. V lost 6 bases to trimming and J lost 8 bases, with 13 bases between them. The CDR3 DNA reads as TGTGCCAGCAGCTCCCCGCAGCCCGAAAAACTGTTTTTT. Amino acid sequence: CASSSPQPEKLFF.

This clonotype was detected many times. The chain recombines TRBV12-3 or TRBV12-4 with TRBJ2-7; TRBD2 is a possible D gene (6 bases). This CDR3 contains 13 residues. V was clipped by 5 bases and J by 1 base, with 9 bases between them. This chain's CDR3 is CASSRTISYEQYF. The CDR3 DNA reads as TGTGCCAGCAGTAGGACTATATCCTACGAGCAGTACTTC.

There are a few counts of this clonotype. This chain uses TRBV20-1 with TRBJ2-3; 8 nucleotides align to TRBD1. The CDR3 runs 16 residues. Per the germline V gene, CDR1 is DFQATT and CDR2 is SNEGSKA (reference sequence). J was trimmed by 0 bases and V by 1 base; bases with no gene match: 6. The CDR3 loop reads CSARGRRGLSTDTQYF. The DNA for the CDR3 is TGCAGTGCTAGAGGCCGCAGGGGGCTGAGCACAGATACGCAGTATTTT.

This clonotype was seen at least ten times. V and J are TRBV28 and TRBJ2-2; D may be TRBD1 (6 bases). Trimming cost V 7 bases and J 4 bases, with 10 bases left between them. There are 13 residues in the CDR3. Germline V gene data show CDR1 as MDHEN and CDR2 as SYDVKM. The CDR3 reads CASIKQGTGELFF. DNA of the CDR3: TGTGCCAGCATCAAACAGGGCACCGGGGAGCTGTTTTTT.

This clonotype was seen at least ten times. V is TRBV11-1 and J is TRBJ2-1, with 8 nucleotides matching TRBD2. The length of the CDR3 is 17 residues. Trimming at V came to 2 bases and at J to 0 bases, leaving 6 bases not matched to a gene. From germline, CDR1 is SGHAT and CDR2 FQDESV (reference sequence). The CDR3 loop reads CASSLLAGPFSYNEQFF. The CDR3 coding sequence is TGTGCCAGCAGCTTACTAGCGGGCCCATTCTCCTACAATGAGCAGTTCTTC.

This clonotype showed up many times. The chain uses TRBV6-5 and TRBJ1-5; weak D call: TRBD1 (6 bases). Deletions cut 8 bases from V and 4 bases from J, with 18 bases between. Germline loops: CDR1 MNHEY, CDR2 SVGAGI. CDR3 length: 15 residues. The CDR3 here is CASSVLRGTNQPQHF. CDR3 sequence (DNA): TGTGCCAGCTCCGTCCTGAGGGGGACGAATCAGCCCCAGCATTTT.

Remarks on this clonotype: Being one base from a much bigger clone, this may be a read error. The chain combines TRBV5-1 with TRBJ2-5; no definite D call. Trimming removed 4 bases from V and 2 bases from J, with 6 bases in between. This CDR3 has 12 amino acids. Looked up from germline, CDR1 is SGHRS and CDR2 is YFSETQ. CDR3 region: CASSREQETQYF. In nucleotides, the CDR3 is TGCGCCAGCAGCAGGGAACAAGAGACCCAGTACTTC.

Notes on this clonotype: This clone may be a read error of a much larger clone one base away. The chain combines TRBV7-6 with TRBJ2-7; 7 positions agree with TRBD2. CDR3 length: 13 residues. The germline V gene has CDR1 SGHVS and CDR2 FNYEAQ. V lost 10 bases to trimming and J lost 6 bases; unmatched junction nucleotides: 12. The CDR3 loop is CATGIGEGTEQYF. Here the CDR3 DNA reads TGTGCCACAGGGATAGGGGAGGGTACCGAGCAGTACTTC.

This clonotype was recorded many times. V is TRBV29-1 and J is TRBJ1-2; D gene unclear. V lost 5 bases and J 1 base, leaving 5 bases between the germline ends. This CDR3 has 11 amino acids. CDR1 SQVTM and CDR2 ANQGSEA come from the germline V gene. This CDR3 reads CSVLGNYGYTF. The CDR3 bases are TGCAGCGTTCTTGGTAACTATGGCTACACCTTC.

The table lists this clonotype with many counts. V gene TRBV10-3 combines with J gene TRBJ2-2; D gene unclear. Deletions cut 3 bases from V and 4 bases from J, with 12 bases between. Germline values: CDR1 ENHRY, CDR2 SYGVKD. There are 15 residues in the CDR3. The CDR3 region is CAISDPGRITGELFF. The CDR3 nucleotides read TGTGCCATCAGTGACCCAGGACGGATCACCGGGGAGCTGTTTTTT.